The 8 T cell receptor beta chains given below trace back to one sample, sequenced in a study of STAT3 mutations in large granular lymphocyte leukemia. These receptors lack a known antigen. Study observations and caveats: At least one immunodominant TCR beta clonotype appeared in every T-cell large granular lymphocyte leukemia patient.

The method was immunoSEQ multiplex PCR; TCRdb's version includes in-frame clones alone and lacks a portion of them. The sample has 9,400 or so clones; roughly 90% are singletons. Sequencing used peripheral blood mononuclear cells. The source is a man older than 75 with T-cell large granular lymphocyte leukemia. Some clones in this sample may be carry-over from other donors' samples.

This sequence joins TRBV30 and TRBJ2-7, with D hard to call. CDR3 length: 14 residues. CDR1 is GTSNPN, CDR2 SVGIG, per germline (reference sequence). Trimming stripped 0 bases from V and 0 bases from J, with 9 bases between. The CDR3 loop reads CAWSVGQVSYEQYF. The CDR3 nucleotides read TGTGCCTGGAGTGTCGGGCAGGTCTCCTACGAGCAGTACTTC.

This sequence joins TRBV7-9 and TRBJ1-1; the D gene is possibly TRBD1 (6 bases). The V end lost 4 bases, the J end lost 3 bases, and 12 bases lay between the germline ends. The germline gives CDR1 SEHNR, CDR2 FQNEAQ (reference sequence). CDR3 length equals 14 residues. The CDR3 DNA is TGTGCCAGCAGCTCAAGCGGGGGGCACACTGAAGCTTTCTTT. Amino acids: CASSSSGGHTEAFF.

This clone was found once. The CDR3 protein is CAWSVSADTQYF. The DNA for the CDR3 is TGTGCCTGGAGTGTCTCGGCAGATACGCAGTATTTT. The rearrangement uses TRBV30 and TRBJ2-3; D not certain. Trimming pared 0 bases from V and 4 bases from J, leaving 5 bases between. The CDR3 runs 12 residues. Germline lookup yields CDR1 GTSNPN and CDR2 SVGIG (reference sequence).

The chain combines TRBV5-6 with TRBJ1-2; 11 nucleotides agree with TRBD1. V shed 0 bases, J shed 5 bases, and the junction held 3 bases outside the gene matches. The CDR3 is 15 residues long. Per germline, CDR1 SGHDT and CDR2 YYEEEE. Written as DNA, the CDR3 is TGTGCCAGCAGCTTGGAGGGACAGGGGGTTTATGGCTACACCTTC. Residues: CASSLEGQGVYGYTF. Drawing the rest from reference TRBV5-6 and TRBJ1-2, the complete variable domain is DAGVTQSPTHLIKTRGQQVTLRCSPKSGHDTVSWYQQALGQGPQFIFQYYEEEERQRGNFPDRFSGHQFPNYSSELNVNALLLGDSALYLCASSLEGQGVYGYTFGSGTRLTVV.

V usage is TRBV4-2 and J usage is TRBJ1-2; D ambiguous. Trimming pared 0 bases from V and 2 bases from J, leaving 4 bases between. CDR1 is LGHNA, CDR2 YNFKEQ, per germline. There are 13 residues in the CDR3. CDR3 region: CASSQDGNYGYTF. Here the CDR3 DNA reads TGTGCCAGCAGCCAAGATGGGAACTATGGCTACACCTTC.

This chain uses TRBV29-1 with TRBJ1-2; D gene ambiguous. Germline CDR1 reads SQVTM; CDR2 reads ANQGSEA. This CDR3 spans 11 amino acids. V gave up 5 bases and J gave up 6 bases, with 10 bases separating them. The CDR3 DNA is TGCAGCGTTTCGAGGGATAATGGCTACACCTTC. It translates to CSVSRDNGYTF.

The chain is built from TRBV15 and TRBJ1-3, with no clear D. CDR3 length: 14 residues. Per the germline V gene, CDR1 is LNHNV and CDR2 is YYDKDF (reference sequence). The germline V and J ends were trimmed by 1 base and 0 bases, with 4 bases remaining between them. The CDR3 nucleotides read TGTGCCACCAGCAGAGGGATCTCTGGAAACACCATATATTTT. The encoded protein is CATSRGISGNTIYF.

The genes are TRBV4-1 and TRBJ1-6; unclear D gene. The V gene's germline CDR1 is MGHRA and CDR2 YSYEKL. Trimming took 1 base from V and 11 from J, leaving 9 bases between them. There are 13 residues in the CDR3. CDR3 sequence reads: CASSQVVSPPLHF. The CDR3 DNA follows: TGCGCCAGCAGCCAAGTCGTCTCGCCACCCCTCCACTTT.